One and the same sample provided the 32 T cell receptor beta chains below, sequenced in a study of blood T cell repertoires in COVID-19. Using immunoSEQ multiplex PCR, the repertoire was profiled, and TCRdb retains in-frame clones only, with some absent. The table shows about 240,000 clones, with approximately 83% occurring only once. The sample consisted of PBMCs or T cells enriched from blood (not recorded which). These receptors came from a woman in her forties with acute COVID-19.

The V call is TRBV11-3, the J call TRBJ2-1; TRBD2 matches 12 bases. Germline V lookup: CDR1 SGHNT, CDR2 YENEEA. This CDR3 region has 17 residues. V lost 1 base, J lost 8 bases, and 9 bases stayed unmatched. The CDR3 loop is CASSLGQTSGRSDEQFF. The CDR3 region has the DNA TGTGCCAGCAGCTTAGGGCAGACTAGCGGGAGATCGGATGAGCAGTTCTTC.

The J gene is TRBJ2-2, the V gene TRBV27; maybe TRBD1 (6 bases). V was shortened by 11 bases and J by 3 bases, with 10 bases between the two germline ends. This CDR3 has 12 residues. Germline lookup yields CDR1 MNHEY and CDR2 SMNVEV (reference sequence). The DNA of the CDR3 is TGTGCCTCCCAGGGGTACACCGGGGAGCTGTTTTTT. Translation gives CASQGYTGELFF.

The V call is TRBV11-3, the J call TRBJ2-5, with TRBD1 matching over 10 bases. This CDR3 is built from 15 residues. The V segment lost 5 bases and the J segment 6 bases; nucleotides outside the gene matches: 9. Germline CDR1 and CDR2: SGHNT and YENEEA. CDR3 sequence: CASSPEPGQGQTQYF. CDR3 DNA: TGTGCCAGCAGCCCGGAACCGGGACAGGGGCAGACCCAGTACTTC.

The V gene is TRBV4-1, the J gene TRBJ2-7; perhaps TRBD1 as D (5 bases). Germline V lookup: CDR1 MGHRA, CDR2 YSYEKL. The CDR3 runs to 16 residues. The V end lost 0 bases, the J end lost 2 bases, and 14 bases lay between the germline ends. The CDR3 sequence is CASSQDRSGRPYEQYF. The CDR3 DNA is TGCGCCAGCAGCCAAGATAGGTCAGGGCGACCCTACGAGCAGTACTTC.

This clone has only a few counts. This chain joins TRBV5-4 and TRBJ1-2; 7 bases align to TRBD1. The CDR3 loop spans 13 amino acids. The ends lost 4 bases at V and 7 bases at J; junction bases unmatched: 7. Germline CDR1 is SGHNT and CDR2 is YYREEE (reference sequence). The CDR3 protein is CASSEDRVRGYTF. The CDR3 nucleotides are TGTGCCAGCAGCGAAGACAGGGTTCGTGGCTACACCTTC.

This chain joins TRBV19 and TRBJ2-1; 7 nucleotides align to TRBD1. Germline CDR1 and CDR2: LNHDA and SQIVND (reference sequence). This CDR3 spans 14 amino acids. V was clipped by 10 bases and J by 8 bases; unmatched bases: 14. CDR3 coding DNA: TGTGCCACTACAGGGGAGTTTGGCGTGGATGAGCAGTTCTTC. Translating gives CATTGEFGVDEQFF.

The gene calls are TRBV18 and TRBJ2-2; 7 positions match TRBD2. This CDR3 contains 14 residues. In germline, CDR1 is KGHSH, CDR2 LQKENI. The trim removed 8 bases at V and 3 bases at J, leaving 6 bases unmatched. In nucleotides, the CDR3 is TGTGCCAGCGGACGGGGGGATGACACCGGGGAGCTGTTTTTT. Amino acid sequence: CASGRGDDTGELFF.

The chain joins TRBV19 to TRBJ2-3, with 9 bases that match TRBD2. V shed 2 bases, J shed 0 bases, and the junction held 6 bases outside the gene matches. Looked up from germline, CDR1 is LNHDA and CDR2 is SQIVND (reference sequence). The CDR3 has 17 residues. CDR3 loop: CASSIISTSGSTDTQYF. CDR3 bases: TGTGCCAGTAGTATAATCTCTACTAGCGGGAGCACAGATACGCAGTATTTT. The full variable domain, with the rest looked up from reference TRBV19 and TRBJ2-3, is DGGITQSPKYLFRKEGQNVTLSCEQNLNHDAMYWYRQDPGQGLRLIYYSQIVNDFQKGDIAEGYSVSREKKESFPLTVTSAQKNPTAFYLCASSIISTSGSTDTQYFGPGTRLTVL.

This rearrangement joins TRBV6-4 to TRBJ2-1; 11 bases match TRBD2. J gave up 6 bases and V 6 bases, and 7 bases lay outside the gene matches. Germline lookup yields CDR1 MRHNA and CDR2 SNTAGT. CDR3 length: 15 amino acids. Here the CDR3 DNA reads TGTGCCAGCAGCCTACTAGCGGGAGAGGGCAATGAGCAGTTCTTC. It specifies CASSLLAGEGNEQFF.

This chain links TRBV11-3 with TRBJ2-5; D uncertain. V was trimmed by 0 bases and J by 0 bases, leaving 5 bases between them. CDR3 length: 14 residues. Germline values: CDR1 SGHNT, CDR2 YENEEA. As DNA, the CDR3 is TGTGCCAGCAGCTTAGACCAGTACCAAGAGACCCAGTACTTC. Protein: CASSLDQYQETQYF.

J is TRBJ1-1 and V is TRBV18; 7 bases align to TRBD1. The CDR3 is 17 residues long. CDR1 and CDR2 from the germline V gene are KGHSH and LQKENI. The ends lost 2 bases at V and 3 bases at J; junction bases unmatched: 12. The CDR3 sequence: CASSPLAGTGADTEAFF. The CDR3 region has the DNA TGTGCCAGCTCACCATTGGCGGGAACAGGGGCAGACACTGAAGCTTTCTTT.

V is TRBV24-1 and J is TRBJ2-3, with D perhaps TRBD2 (5 bases). The CDR3 is 14 residues long. V lost 4 bases, J lost 6 bases, and 13 bases lay in between. Per the germline V gene, CDR1 is KGHDR and CDR2 is SFDVKD. In DNA, the CDR3 is TGTGCCACCAGTGACCAAGCCGGCGGGGATACGCAGTATTTT. Amino acid sequence: CATSDQAGGDTQYF.

CDR3 nucleotides: TGTGCCAGCAGTGAAGGGGGCTTTGGCTACACCTTC. It yields the protein CASSEGGFGYTF. The chain has TRBV2 and TRBJ1-2, with D maybe TRBD1 (5 bases). This CDR3 contains 12 residues. Trimming took off 1 base at V and 7 bases at J, with 7 bases between the two ends. The germline gives CDR1 SNHLY, CDR2 FYNNEI.

The gene calls are TRBV2 and TRBJ2-2; a weak D match, TRBD2 (5 bases). Between the trimmed V and J ends, which lost 4 bases and 0 bases, there was a span of 6 bases. The CDR3 has 14 residues. The germline CDR1 and CDR2 sequences are SNHLY and FYNNEI. CDR3 residues: CASSVLANTGELFF. CDR3 sequence (DNA): TGTGCCAGCAGTGTACTAGCGAACACCGGGGAGCTGTTTTTT. Full variable domain (outside the CDR3, taken from reference TRBV2 and TRBJ2-2): EPEVTQTPSHQVTQMGQEVILRCVPISNHLYFYWYRQILGQKVEFLVSFYNNEISEKSEIFDDQFSVERPDGSNFTLKIRSTKLEDSAMYFCASSVLANTGELFFGEGSRLTVL.

The CDR3 DNA is TGTGCCAGCAGCCCCAGACAGGGGTCTGGGGCCAACGTCCTGACTTTC. This gives the protein CASSPRQGSGANVLTF. The chain uses TRBV7-6 and TRBJ2-6, with 8 bases fitting TRBD1. In germline, CDR1 is SGHVS, CDR2 FNYEAQ. V dropped 5 bases and J dropped 1; count of bases not matched to a gene: 4. The CDR3 has 16 amino acids.

The chain employs TRBV11-2 and TRBJ2-7; D call uncertain. This CDR3 is built from 15 residues. In germline, CDR1 is SGHAT, CDR2 FQNNGV. The V gene lost 8 bases and the J gene lost 2 bases, with 19 bases spanning the gap. Written as DNA, the CDR3 is TGTGCCAGCGTAGGTCCAGGAACCCTTACCTACGAGCAGTACTTC. Amino acid sequence: CASVGPGTLTYEQYF.

This clone showed up just once. V and J are TRBV5-1 and TRBJ2-7; 8 nucleotides match TRBD2. Germline lookup yields CDR1 SGHRS and CDR2 YFSETQ. V dropped 3 bases and J dropped 5; count of bases not matched to a gene: 13. This CDR3 has 16 amino acids. The CDR3 reads CASSSRWAGGRDEQYF. CDR3 in DNA: TGCGCCAGCAGCTCCCGGTGGGCGGGAGGACGGGACGAGCAGTACTTC. The complete variable domain, with remaining parts taken from reference TRBV5-1 and TRBJ2-7, reads KAGVTQTPRYLIKTRGQQVTLSCSPISGHRSVSWYQQTPGQGLQFLFEYFSETQRNKGNFPGRFSGRQFSNSRSEMNVSTLELGDSALYLCASSSRWAGGRDEQYFGPGTRLTVT.

CDR3 loop: CASSFRGQATGEDNEQFF. DNA for the CDR3: TGTGCCAGCAGCTTCAGGGGACAGGCGACAGGGGAAGATAATGAGCAGTTCTTC. The chain uses TRBV11-2 and TRBJ2-1, with 8 bases lining up with TRBD1. CDR1 and CDR2 from the germline V gene are SGHAT and FQNNGV. This CDR3 spans 18 amino acids. The V gene end was trimmed by 3 bases and the J gene end by 7 bases; junction bases not matched to a gene: 17.

This clone was recorded a few times. This chain connects TRBV14 to TRBJ1-6; TRBD1 is a possible D gene (5 bases). Trimming left V 4 bases short and J 3 bases short, with 10 bases between. The CDR3 is made up of 15 amino acids. CDR1 is SGHDN, CDR2 FVKESK, per germline. Here the CDR3 DNA reads TGTGCCAGCAGCCCGCAGCAGGGCTATAATTCACCCCTCCACTTT. The encoded protein is CASSPQQGYNSPLHF.

The chain carries TRBV6-1 and TRBJ2-2; 9 nucleotides line up with TRBD2. V lost 4 bases and J lost 5; bases outside the gene matches: 11. This CDR3 comprises 17 residues. Per germline, CDR1 MNHNS and CDR2 SASEGT. The CDR3 DNA reads as TGTGCCAGCAGTGGGTGGGGTAGCGGGAGCGGGACCGGGGAGCTGTTTTTT. Its translation: CASSGWGSGSGTGELFF.

This rearrangement joins TRBV7-9 to TRBJ2-7; 7 bases are a match to TRBD1. The CDR3 length is 12 residues. J lost 5 bases, V lost 5 bases, and 3 bases had no gene match. Germline-derived CDR1 and CDR2 are SEHNR and FQNEAQ (reference sequence). The CDR3 DNA reads TGTGCCAGCAGCCCACAGGGGAACGAGCAGTACTTC. Protein sequence: CASSPQGNEQYF.

The gene calls are TRBV19 and TRBJ1-6; TRBD1 is a possible D gene (5 bases). This CDR3 contains 13 residues. With 8 bases removed from V and 7 bases from J, the gap between germline ends came to 12 bases. Germline loops: CDR1 LNHDA, CDR2 SQIVND (reference sequence). The CDR3: CASLGHLNSPLHF. The CDR3 DNA reads TGTGCCAGTTTAGGACATCTGAATTCACCCCTCCACTTT.

This chain links TRBV19 with TRBJ1-3; no reliable D call. Germline loops: CDR1 LNHDA, CDR2 SQIVND (reference sequence). The CDR3 is 16 residues long. V was cut by 8 bases and J by 0 bases, with 17 bases left in between. CDR3 sequence reads: CASEQMARISGNTIYF. CDR3 sequence (DNA): TGTGCCAGTGAACAAATGGCCCGAATCTCTGGAAACACCATATATTTT.

The rearrangement joins TRBV3-1 (or the pseudogene TRBV3-2) to TRBJ1-2; possible D gene TRBD1, 5 bases. The V and J ends lost 1 base and 10 bases respectively, with 10 bases between them. This CDR3 is 12 amino acids long. The germline V gene encodes CDR1 LGHDT and CDR2 YNNKEL (reference sequence). CDR3: CASSQVDRVYTF. DNA of the CDR3: TGTGCCAGCAGCCAAGTTGACAGAGTCTACACCTTC.

This chain joins TRBV5-1 and TRBJ1-3; 12 nucleotides line up with TRBD1. Germline CDR1 reads SGHRS; CDR2 reads YFSETQ. This CDR3 comprises 15 residues. With V trimmed by 4 bases and J by 8 bases, 7 bases remained unmatched. The CDR3 coding sequence is TGCGCCAGCAGCCCGGGACAGGGGGCTTTACACACCATATATTTT. It is translated as CASSPGQGALHTIYF.

The chain carries TRBV11-2 and TRBJ2-6; TRBD1 matches at 8 bases. CDR1 and CDR2 from the germline V gene are SGHAT and FQNNGV. V dropped 5 bases and J dropped 4; count of bases not matched to a gene: 10. The CDR3 sequence is 17 residues long. The CDR3 nucleotides read TGTGCCAGCAGCCGTGGACAGGGCCAAAGGGGGGCCAACGTCCTGACTTTC. Its translation is CASSRGQGQRGANVLTF.

The CDR3 DNA reads TGTGCCAGCAGCCTGGGTCCCCGCTCGGGGGATGAGCAGTTCTTC. This translates into CASSLGPRSGDEQFF. The chain carries TRBV7-9 and TRBJ2-1, with D perhaps matching TRBD2 (6 bases). This CDR3 spans 15 amino acids. Germline V gene lookup returns CDR1 SEHNR and CDR2 FQNEAQ (reference sequence). V dropped 5 bases and J dropped 8 bases, with 19 bases sitting between them.

The V gene is TRBV11-3, the J gene TRBJ2-1, with a possible D match to TRBD2 (6 bases). With 4 bases removed from V and 7 bases from J, the gap between germline ends came to 14 bases. The CDR3 totals 14 residues. From germline, CDR1 is SGHNT and CDR2 YENEEA. Here the CDR3 reads CASSYKAGGNEQFF. The CDR3 DNA reads as TGTGCCAGCAGCTATAAAGCTGGGGGGAATGAGCAGTTCTTC.

The V call is TRBV5-1, the J call TRBJ2-1, with 14 bases lining up with TRBD2. The trim removed 0 bases at V and 2 bases at J, leaving 7 bases unmatched. The CDR3 consists of 19 residues. Looked up from germline, CDR1 is SGHRS and CDR2 is YFSETQ. Here the CDR3 reads CASSLAERGLAGAYNEQFF. In DNA form, the CDR3 reads TGCGCCAGCAGCTTGGCCGAACGGGGACTAGCGGGGGCCTACAATGAGCAGTTCTTC.

This clone showed up just a few times. J is TRBJ2-7 and V is TRBV7-3, with 8 nucleotides matching TRBD1. Trimming cost V 2 bases and J 5 bases; bases outside gene matches: 5. The CDR3 covers 14 residues. Germline V CDR1 and CDR2: SGHTA, FQGTGA. The CDR3 protein is CASSLADRGHEQYF. DNA for the CDR3: TGTGCCAGCAGCTTAGCTGACAGGGGCCACGAGCAGTACTTC.

The rearrangement joins TRBV11-3 to TRBJ1-2; the D is unclear. The CDR3 runs 15 residues. The germline gives CDR1 SGHNT, CDR2 YENEEA. V shed 4 bases and J shed 4 bases, with 16 bases lying between them. The CDR3 region is CASSYNSRTLYGYTF. In DNA form, the CDR3 reads TGTGCCAGCAGCTACAATTCTAGGACTCTCTATGGCTACACCTTC.

J is TRBJ2-5 and V is TRBV27; 14 nucleotides align to TRBD2. This CDR3 is 17 amino acids long. With 0 bases clipped from V and 5 bases from J, the junction kept 5 bases outside the gene matches. In germline, CDR1 is MNHEY, CDR2 SMNVEV (reference sequence). The CDR3 loop is CASSLSAGLAGVETQYF. CDR3 DNA sequence: TGTGCCAGCAGTTTATCGGCGGGACTAGCGGGAGTTGAGACCCAGTACTTC.